These 19 T cell receptor beta chains share one sample of origin, sequenced in a study of blood T cell repertoires in COVID-19. Method: immunoSEQ multiplex PCR; TCRdb's copy keeps in-frame clones and lacks some. The sample has hundreds of thousands of clones, roughly 88% seen once. The sample was peripheral blood. The receptors were sampled from a young woman with active or convalescent COVID-19.

Here the CDR3 reads CAINGEGSSYNEQFF. CDR3 coding DNA: TGTGCCATCAATGGAGAAGGGAGCTCCTACAATGAGCAGTTCTTC. The chain combines TRBV10-3 with TRBJ2-1, with D possibly being TRBD2 (5 bases). This CDR3 contains 15 residues. V lost 7 bases and J 0 bases, leaving 13 bases between the germline ends. Germline lookup yields CDR1 ENHRY and CDR2 SYGVKD.

The chain has TRBV7-9 and TRBJ1-3; unclear D gene. The length of the CDR3 is 16 residues. V lost 5 bases and J lost 1, with 15 bases in between. CDR1 is SEHNR and CDR2 is FQNEAQ in the germline V gene (reference sequence). CDR3 in DNA: TGTGCCAGCAGCCCCACTCAACCGGGGTCTGGAAACACCATATATTTT. This codes for CASSPTQPGSGNTIYF.

In the case of this clone: A read error may account for a junction end that differs from germline. The CDR3 protein is CASSSGLANPFF. The CDR3 DNA reads TGTGCCAGCAGCTCAGGACTAGCGAACCCTTTTTTT. The rearrangement links TRBV5-6 to TRBJ2-3, with TRBD2 matching 9 bases. CDR3 length: 12 residues. Germline assignment: CDR1 SGHDT and CDR2 YYEEEE.

The table lists this clone with a few counts. The DNA of the CDR3 is TGCGCCAGCAGCCAAGAAAGGAGTTTGACAGGGCCGGGGAGTAACTATGGCTACACCTTC. This sequence encodes CASSQERSLTGPGSNYGYTF. This sequence joins TRBV4-1 and TRBJ1-2, with 7 positions matching TRBD1. CDR3 length equals 20 residues. Per germline, CDR1 MGHRA and CDR2 YSYEKL. V was pared by 0 bases and J by 1 base, with 17 bases of the junction left unmatched.

The chain is built from TRBV19 and TRBJ2-3; 9 bases are a match to TRBD2. Germline CDR1 reads LNHDA; CDR2 reads SQIVND (reference sequence). This CDR3 contains 14 residues. Trimming removed 7 bases from V and 2 bases from J; junction bases left unmatched: 4. CDR3 DNA sequence: TGTGCCAGTAATCCGGGACTAGCCACAGATACGCAGTATTTT. This translates into CASNPGLATDTQYF.

This clone has only one observation. The V gene is TRBV5-4, the J gene TRBJ2-7, with D possibly matching TRBD1 (6 bases). With 2 bases removed from V and 5 bases from J, the gap between germline ends came to 14 bases. Germline-derived CDR1 and CDR2 are SGHNT and YYREEE (reference sequence). The CDR3 totals 14 residues. CDR3 bases: TGTGCCAGCAGCTTAGCAGGGGAAAGAAACGAGCAGTACTTC. Residues: CASSLAGERNEQYF. Full variable domain (remainder filled in from reference TRBV5-4 and TRBJ2-7): ETGVTQSPTHLIKTRGQQVTLRCSSQSGHNTVSWYQQALGQGPQFIFQYYREEENGRGNFPPRFSGLQFPNYSSELNVNALELDDSALYLCASSLAGERNEQYFGPGTRLTVT.

J is TRBJ1-2 and V is TRBV29-1; TRBD1 is a possible D gene (5 bases). This CDR3 is 14 amino acids long. The V gene's germline CDR1 is SQVTM and CDR2 ANQGSEA. V was shortened by 0 bases and J by 3 bases, with 11 bases between the two germline ends. The CDR3 DNA follows: TGCAGCGTTGAAGAATGGGGGGAATACTATGGCTACACCTTC. Protein: CSVEEWGEYYGYTF.

The V call is TRBV15, the J call TRBJ1-3; 9 bases fit TRBD1. Germline assignment: CDR1 LNHNV and CDR2 YYDKDF (reference sequence). After removal of 5 bases from V and 3 bases from J, the junction contained 5 bases not matched to a gene. The CDR3 is made up of 15 amino acids. The CDR3 nucleotides read TGTGCCACCAGCCGGGACAGGGAGTTTGGAAACACCATATATTTT. Protein: CATSRDREFGNTIYF.

The chain is built from TRBV13 and TRBJ1-2; D is undetermined. Trimming pared 6 bases from V and 4 bases from J, leaving 18 bases between. The germline V gene has CDR1 PRHDT and CDR2 FYEKMQ (reference sequence). CDR3 length: 15 residues. CDR3 protein: CASSQGREAAYGYTF. The CDR3 DNA is TGTGCCAGCAGTCAAGGCCGGGAAGCGGCCTATGGCTACACCTTC.

Only one count was recorded for this clone. The V call is TRBV19, the J call TRBJ2-5; 9 nucleotides match TRBD2. Trimming removed 4 bases from V and 2 bases from J; junction bases left unmatched: 8. This CDR3 is 16 amino acids long. Per the germline V gene, CDR1 is LNHDA and CDR2 is SQIVND (reference sequence). The CDR3 region is CASSTQGSGGQETQYF. CDR3 coding DNA: TGTGCCAGTAGTACCCAGGGAAGCGGGGGGCAAGAGACCCAGTACTTC.

This clone occurred a few times. V and J are TRBV7-9 and TRBJ1-2; TRBD1 matches 7 bases. CDR3 size: 17 residues. In germline, CDR1 is SEHNR, CDR2 FQNEAQ (reference sequence). V trimming: 1 base; J trimming: 3 bases; junction bases outside the gene matches: 11. The CDR3 DNA follows: TGTGCCAGCAGCTTAGTCGGGGCGGAGGGGGCCCACTATGGCTACACCTTC. Encoded protein: CASSLVGAEGAHYGYTF.

The CDR3 bases are TGCGCCAGCAGCCAACAACAGGCTTCTAATGAAAAACTGTTTTTT. It yields the protein CASSQQQASNEKLFF. V usage is TRBV4-1 and J usage is TRBJ1-4; possibly TRBD1 for D (5 bases). Trimming stripped 2 bases from V and 3 bases from J, with 10 bases between. The germline gives CDR1 MGHRA, CDR2 YSYEKL. The CDR3 runs 15 residues.

The genes are TRBV7-2 and TRBJ1-2, with D uncertain. Trimming removed 5 bases at V and 7 bases at J, with 20 bases between. This CDR3 is built from 15 residues. Germline loops: CDR1 SGHTA, CDR2 FQGNSA. In DNA form, the CDR3 reads TGTGCCAGCAGCCCAAGGACGGAAACCCGGGGTGGCTACACCTTC. Its translation is CASSPRTETRGGYTF. Based on the CDR3 plus reference TRBV7-2 and TRBJ1-2, the full variable domain is GAGVSQSPSNKVTEKGKDVELRCDPISGHTALYWYRQSLGQGLEFLIYFQGNSAPDKSGLPSDRFSAERTGGSVSTLTIQRTQQEDSAVYLCASSPRTETRGGYTFGSGTRLTVV.

This sequence joins TRBV2 and TRBJ1-2; D uncertain. Trimming pared 3 bases from V and 7 bases from J, leaving 15 bases between. The CDR3 spans 14 residues. The germline CDR1 and CDR2 sequences are SNHLY and FYNNEI. In DNA, the CDR3 is TGTGCCAGCAGTGATCTAGGCCGGAGCGGTGGCTACACCTTC. This sequence encodes CASSDLGRSGGYTF. The variable domain in full, with the rest retrieved from reference TRBV2 and TRBJ1-2, is EPEVTQTPSHQVTQMGQEVILRCVPISNHLYFYWYRQILGQKVEFLVSFYNNEISEKSEIFDDQFSVERPDGSNFTLKIRSTKLEDSAMYFCASSDLGRSGGYTFGSGTRLTVV.

This clone showed up just once. The V gene is TRBV19, the J gene TRBJ2-3, with a possible D match to TRBD1 (5 bases). CDR1 and CDR2 (germline): LNHDA, SQIVND (reference sequence). V was pared by 5 bases and J by 8 bases, with 20 bases between. The CDR3 has 15 amino acids. Here the CDR3 DNA reads TGTGCCAGTAGTCATACAGACCGATTGCAGGGTACGCAGTATTTT. It is translated as CASSHTDRLQGTQYF.

The rearrangement joins TRBV10-1 to TRBJ1-1; D is unclear. This CDR3 is 15 amino acids long. Germline CDR1 and CDR2: WNHNN and SYGVQD (reference sequence). V was trimmed by 0 bases and J by 4 bases, leaving 12 bases between them. In DNA form, the CDR3 reads TGCGCCAGCAGTGAGTCTACGGGGTCGGGCACTGAAGCTTTCTTT. It encodes CASSESTGSGTEAFF.

The chain joins TRBV19 to TRBJ1-2; 7 bases agree with TRBD1. Germline CDR1 LNHDA, CDR2 SQIVND (reference sequence). V dropped 4 bases and J dropped 2; count of bases not matched to a gene: 4. The length of the CDR3 is 14 residues. CDR3 bases: TGTGCCAGTAGTACCCTACAGGGGAACTATGGCTACACCTTC. It codes for CASSTLQGNYGYTF.

The chain links TRBV6-1 to TRBJ1-4, with no clear D. Germline-derived CDR1 and CDR2 are MNHNS and SASEGT. CDR3 length equals 15 residues. V was clipped by 2 bases and J by 8 bases, with 15 bases between them. CDR3 region: CASSEQGGDGEKLFF. The CDR3 nucleotides are TGTGCCAGCAGTGAACAAGGAGGTGATGGGGAAAAACTGTTTTTT.

Written as DNA, the CDR3 is TGTGCCAGTAGTCCCCTCCCGGGAAATTACTATGGCTACACCTTC. As protein: CASSPLPGNYYGYTF. V and J are TRBV19 and TRBJ1-2; D unclear. Germline CDR1 LNHDA, CDR2 SQIVND (reference sequence). This CDR3 spans 15 amino acids. V was pared by 5 bases and J by 3 bases, with 16 bases between.